The clone carrying this T cell receptor beta chain was detected once. The Seattle site enrolled patients during active infection and followed them longitudinally. This sample is part of a study of blood T cell repertoires in COVID-19. Study summary: Sample material is recorded as cDNA or gDNA derived from T cells, B-cell-depleted T cells, or PBMCs.

Losses at the gene ends were 4 bases for V and 3 bases for J; bases not matched to a gene: 15. This CDR3 comprises 19 residues. Germline V gene sequence: CDR1 MNHEY, CDR2 SMNVEV (reference sequence). Authors' data handling: Estimates of nucleated cell counts were drawn from the amplification of reference gene primers. Sequencing was performed with immunoSEQ multiplex PCR; in TCRdb, only in-frame clones are kept and a portion is missing. V and J calls and clone size come straight from that table; D and trimming were deduced from the DNA. The sample carries hundreds of thousands of clones, 70% to 90% recorded once.

The V call is TRBV27, the J call TRBJ2-2; the match to TRBD1 covers 9 bases. This clonotype was obtained from a young woman with COVID-19, enrolled during active disease. Sequencing used peripheral blood. CDR3 coding DNA: TGTGCCAGCAGTTCCCGGACAGGGGTCTGGCGGGGACACACCGGGGAGCTGTTTTTT. It yields the protein CASSSRTGVWRGHTGELFF.